Listed here is a single T cell receptor beta chain. Original methodology: By means of reference gene primer amplification, nucleated cell counts were estimated. Profiling relied on immunoSEQ multiplex PCR, and the TCRdb table lists in-frame clones only, not all of them. From that table come the V and J calls and clone size; the DNA was used to work out D and trimming. The sample consists of approximately 61,000 clones, approximately 83% of them appearing once. Germline V gene sequence: CDR1 WSHSY, CDR2 SAAADI. The V and J ends lost 6 bases and 8 bases respectively, with 13 bases between them. The CDR3 has 12 amino acids. The data originate from a study of blood T cell repertoires in COVID-19. Study-wide background: Specimens from acute and convalescent COVID-19 originated in the United States, Italy and Spain. T cells, B-cell-depleted T cells, or PBMCs supplied cDNA or gDNA.

This sequence originates from a human donor in a cohort sampled during active COVID-19. The sample comprised peripheral blood. V is TRBV10-2 and J is TRBJ1-2; D ambiguous. CDR3 sequence: CASRPPERGYTF. CDR3 coding DNA: TGCGCCAGCAGACCCCCCGAGCGGGGCTACACCTTC.